This T cell receptor (beta chain) was captured in a study of blood T cell repertoires in COVID-19. As handled by the study authors: By means of reference gene primer amplification, nucleated cell counts were estimated. TCRdb's table, derived via immunoSEQ multiplex PCR, lists solely in-frame clones and lacks some. V and J calls and clone size follow that table, whereas D and trimming were derived from the DNA. In the table there are nearly 250,000 clones, almost 85% of which are singletons. The source of this sequence is a woman of 80 years or more with acute or convalescent COVID-19. The specimen sequenced was peripheral blood.

The CDR3 coding sequence is TGTGCCAGCAGCCGCGGGACTAGCGGGGGGGCCGGCGAGCAGTACTTC. It codes for CASSRGTSGGAGEQYF. The chain combines TRBV3-1 (or the pseudogene TRBV3-2) with TRBJ2-7, with TRBD2 matching 16 bases. With V trimmed by 4 bases and J by 6 bases, 6 bases remained unmatched. The length of the CDR3 is 16 residues. Germline values: CDR1 LGHDT, CDR2 YNNKEL (reference sequence).